This entry is about one T cell receptor beta chain. Its antigen is unidentified. The data are from a study of glioma-infiltrating T cells after dendritic cell vaccination. Selection required adequate fresh-frozen tumor tissue plus more than two years' survival data. Germline V gene data show CDR1 as SNHLY and CDR2 as FYNNEI. With V trimmed by 6 bases and J by 12 bases, 7 bases remained unmatched. The CDR3 is 14 amino acids. The study's findings and limits: Only a small number of patients had complete blood and tumor samples.

Input was approximately 1.8 ug genomic DNA, or all available if less. The primer mix had 60 V beta and 13 J beta primers. Profiling relied on immunoSEQ multiplex PCR, and the TCRdb table lists in-frame clones only, not all of them. The table records tens of thousands of clones, 70% to 90% of them present only once. This clonotype was obtained from a human donor with glioblastoma. Sequences were derived from blood, sampled before dendritic cell vaccination. This rearrangement joins TRBV2 to TRBJ1-6; 11 bases line up with TRBD1. The CDR3 spells CASRAGQGVGPLHF. DNA of the CDR3: TGTGCCAGCAGGGCGGGACAGGGGGTTGGACCCCTCCACTTT.